A selection of T cell receptor beta chains follows, all from one sample in a study of identical twins. MiXCR was run by TCRdb on the 5' RACE reads, yielding one entry per CDR3 protein. Among about 900,000 distinct CDR3 sequences listed, around an eighth were seen once. The data also belong to a second study, concerning yellow fever vaccine responses in identical twins.

Material for sequencing was PBMCs. The receptors were sampled from a young woman in good health. The conserved cysteine and the conserved F or W are not part of the CDR3 here. Fields, in order: V gene, D gene, J gene, CDR3 protein. The D gene is left open where the match is weak.

V: TRBV14; D: NA; J: TRBJ2-1; CDR3: ASSRLSRSDEQF
V: TRBV29-1; D: NA; J: TRBJ2-3; CDR3: GVSLLGVDTQY
V: TRBV18; D: NA; J: TRBJ2-1; CDR3: ASSPSGGTQF
V: TRBV5-5; D: NA; J: TRBJ2-1; CDR3: ASSLAGQAYNEQF
V: TRBV20-1; D: TRBD2; J: TRBJ2-7; CDR3: SASLAGIYEQY
V: TRBV14; D: NA; J: TRBJ1-1; CDR3: ASSQDTMNTEAF
V: TRBV6-1; D: NA; J: TRBJ1-5; CDR3: ASRGQVDQPQH
V: TRBV3-1; D: NA; J: TRBJ1-2; CDR3: ASSQGAGYGYT
V: TRBV7-6; D: TRBD2; J: TRBJ2-2; CDR3: ASSSPQGLAGGNLGELF
V: TRBV10-3; D: TRBD1; J: TRBJ1-1; CDR3: AITPTGGGTEAF
V: TRBV24-1; D: NA; J: TRBJ2-2; CDR3: ATSENRKNTGELF
V: TRBV6-5; D: NA; J: TRBJ2-5; CDR3: ASSYIRAGVVSGTQY
V: TRBV5-4; D: NA; J: TRBJ1-2; CDR3: ASSLGTEASNYGYT
V: TRBV7-9; D: TRBD2; J: TRBJ2-2; CDR3: ASSDSGGAGELF
V: TRBV10-3; D: TRBD2; J: TRBJ2-1; CDR3: ATFSGTSGNNEQF
V: TRBV7-8; D: TRBD2; J: TRBJ2-1; CDR3: ASSPHHGLAGVNEQF
V: TRBV20-1; D: TRBD2; J: TRBJ2-1; CDR3: SARHPRLAGAREQF
V: TRBV15; D: NA; J: TRBJ2-5; CDR3: ATSPQAETQY
V: TRBV24-1; D: NA; J: TRBJ2-6; CDR3: ATSETRAGANVLT
V: TRBV27; D: NA; J: TRBJ2-3; CDR3: ASSPGPRMSATDTQY
V: TRBV6-1; D: NA; J: TRBJ2-5; CDR3: ASRSPGQETQY
V: TRBV7-6; D: TRBD2; J: TRBJ2-3; CDR3: ASSLRFIGETSDTDTQY
V: TRBV7-2; D: NA; J: TRBJ2-1; CDR3: ASSPRFGGSYNEQF
V: TRBV7-8; D: TRBD1; J: TRBJ1-5; CDR3: ASSTYRGPNQPQH
V: TRBV5-5; D: NA; J: TRBJ2-6; CDR3: ASSQTGRSGANVLT
V: TRBV7-9; D: TRBD2; J: TRBJ2-1; CDR3: GSSVAGGTYNEQF
V: TRBV28; D: NA; J: TRBJ2-5; CDR3: ASSYLSGTGGETQY